This TCR beta chain was profiled in a study of early T cells in non-severe SARS-CoV-2 infection. About the study: With bulk RNA from unsorted whole blood as input, sequencing yielded unpaired chains.

Attached unique molecular identifiers marked individual cDNA molecules. TCRdb recomputed calls from the 5' RACE reads with MiXCR, one row per CDR3 protein. The data contain tens of thousands of distinct CDR3 sequences, roughly 9.2% of them seen just once; the ten biggest clones take up 4% to 4.5%. Germline lookup yields CDR1 DFQATT and CDR2 SNEGSKA (reference sequence). This CDR3 has 15 amino acids. V lost 1 base, J lost 4 bases, and 10 bases stayed unmatched. This clonotype was seen ten or more times. As yet, its antigen is unknown. General observations from the study: VDJdb matching skewed toward anti-spike CD8 responses, missing private and CD4 specificities.

This TCR was recovered from an adult who was a healthcare worker with PCR-confirmed SARS-CoV-2 infection or an uninfected control (not recorded which). The sequencing input was whole blood. The chain carries TRBV20-1 and TRBJ2-7; 7 bases line up with TRBD2. The CDR3 sequence is CSARVLRLAVYEQYF. CDR3 in DNA: TGCAGTGCTAGAGTCCTCCGCCTAGCGGTATACGAGCAGTACTTC.